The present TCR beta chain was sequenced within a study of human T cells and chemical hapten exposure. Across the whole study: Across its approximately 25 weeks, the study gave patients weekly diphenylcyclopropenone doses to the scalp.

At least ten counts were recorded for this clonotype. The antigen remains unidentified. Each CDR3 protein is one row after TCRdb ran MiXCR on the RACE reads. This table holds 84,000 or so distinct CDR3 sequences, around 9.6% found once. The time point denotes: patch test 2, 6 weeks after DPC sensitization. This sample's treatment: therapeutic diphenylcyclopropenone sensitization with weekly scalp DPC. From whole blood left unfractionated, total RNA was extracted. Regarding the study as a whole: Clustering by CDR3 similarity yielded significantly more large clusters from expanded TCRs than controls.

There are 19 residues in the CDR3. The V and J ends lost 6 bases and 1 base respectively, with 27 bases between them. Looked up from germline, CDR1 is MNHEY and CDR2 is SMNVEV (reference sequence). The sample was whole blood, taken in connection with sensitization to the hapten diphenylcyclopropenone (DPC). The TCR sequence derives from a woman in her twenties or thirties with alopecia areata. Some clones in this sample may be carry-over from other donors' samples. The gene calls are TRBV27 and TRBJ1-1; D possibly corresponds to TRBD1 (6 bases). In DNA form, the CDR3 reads TGTGCCAGCAGCTTCTGGGCCGCCTTAACAGGGACGGGGAACACTGAAGCTTTCTTT. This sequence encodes CASSFWAALTGTGNTEAFF.